This TCR beta chain was retrieved from a study of shared clonotypes between healthy human individuals (dated by TCRdb to 2018 to 2020). Notes on the research overall: A few men and a couple of women, aged 18 to 49 years, made up the cohort. To estimate repertoire size and how much clonotype sharing occurs between individuals, the study deeply sequenced the blood TCR repertoires of about 5 healthy adults. For each donor, CD4 naive and CD4 memory were each given three plates, CD8 naive was given two plates, and CD8 memory was given one plate. Each donor's leukapheresis produced roughly between about 0.9 and 9.5 billion PBMCs. To increase sequencing depth and limit assay-specific biases, different laboratories used diverse techniques to prepare libraries and sequence TCR repertoires. Summary of the overall study and its limitations: Sampling was limited to blood, and TCR repertoires in tissue likely differ from TCR repertoires in blood. Because the study included a small number of donors, the genetic and exposure-history diversity represented was limited. Pairwise subsampling led to the expectation that sequencing depth would affect the degree of clonotype sharing among donors. Larger estimated clonotype richness was generally found for naive subsets than for memory subsets. Compared with non-shared clonotypes, the clonotypes found in all four sorted-subset donors had higher generation probabilities. Approximately 5% of naive CD4, 3.5% of naive CD8, around 2.3% of memory CD4, and about 0.4% of memory CD8 clonotypes were shared across four donors. Incomplete sequencing was indicated by rarefaction of sorted-subset datasets, despite the large sequencing depth.

CD8 naive samples were CD45RO-negative cells positively selected for CCR7, giving a CD45RA+CCR7+ population that excluded TemRA cells. The donors were healthy, HIV-negative adults who had no recently reported acute infections or vaccinations. Every donor was a Caucasian adult residing in Nashville, Tennessee, USA. Blood was obtained by leukapheresis, after which PBMCs were separated by Ficoll-Histopaque density gradient centrifugation and cryopreserved in liquid nitrogen vapor phase. Analytical flow cytometry was used to check the purity and quantity of every magnetically sorted T cell population. From each sorted fraction, genomic DNA was isolated and quantified by UV absorbance on a Nanodrop 2000c. Using the deep immunoSEQ assay, multiplex PCR amplified TCR CDR3 regions from genomic DNA. Extracted genomic DNA from each cell subset was distributed evenly across all wells of several immunoSEQ 96-well plates, and each plate was treated as a replicate. For sorted subsets, each replicate PCR was loaded with approximately 190 ng genomic DNA, equivalent to some 31,000 T cell genomes. The purified libraries were quantified using a Qubit 3.0 fluorometer, sized with a Bioanalyzer 2100, and then quantified again using the KAPA Library Quantification kit. Every immunoSEQ 96-well plate was sequenced on a separate single-read 150-cycle Illumina NextSeq 550 flow cell. The authors' analysis ran thus. The immunoSEQ output contained only junctional sequences without quality scores, so filtering could not match that applied to full-length reads. To assign V/J genes and CDR3, sequences were annotated against IMGT germline references using PyIR, a Python wrapper for IgBLAST v1.9. Any read was removed if the V/J assignment was weak (E-value above 1e-6), the CDR3 was missing, or the read contained stop codons, out-of-frame junctions, or ambiguous translated residues. V3J clonotypes were defined as sequences sharing the same inferred V gene, J gene, and CDR3 amino acid sequence. The percentage overlap between two repertoires was calculated by dividing the number of shared unique clonotypes by the size of the smaller repertoire. Repertoire richness was assessed with RTK rarefaction, the Chao1 estimator, and Recon v2.1 estimates of unobserved clonotypes. Generation probabilities for all TCRbeta clonotypes obtained by the gDNA method from four donors were computed using OLGA. In TCRdb, the immuneACCESS table is reduced to in-frame sequences with V and J assigned. These tables do not hold every clone; where another copy was compared, an unresolved V gene accounts for under half, and the others remain unexplained. D and trimming were read from the DNA, whereas the V and J calls and clone size are those reported in that table. The sample contains about 800,000 clones, about 96% of them found a single time. The biggest ten clones account for about 0.21% of the sample.

As for this clone: What this receptor recognizes is not known. The sample holds no much larger clone one base away, and base qualities are not on file.

Spanning cysteine to phenylalanine, the CDR3 consists of 15 amino acids. Left in the record is the CDR3 DNA by itself, 45 bases read in frame from the first base. CDR1 is given as SGHDN and CDR2 as FVKESK, both from the germline V gene. V lost 3 bases and J lost 1 base; the stretch between them is 12 bases long. The sequence came from a man younger than 45 in good health. The rearranged chain carries TRBV14 and TRBJ1-1, and perhaps TRBD1 as D gene, on 5 matching bases. The source material was naive CD8+ T cells sorted from blood. Per the publication, the cell subset or site label means: CD45RA+CCR7+. The DNA sequence is TGTGCCAGCAGCCATCTCGGGGGAGGGAACACTGAAGCTTTCTTT. It translates as CASSHLGGGNTEAFF.